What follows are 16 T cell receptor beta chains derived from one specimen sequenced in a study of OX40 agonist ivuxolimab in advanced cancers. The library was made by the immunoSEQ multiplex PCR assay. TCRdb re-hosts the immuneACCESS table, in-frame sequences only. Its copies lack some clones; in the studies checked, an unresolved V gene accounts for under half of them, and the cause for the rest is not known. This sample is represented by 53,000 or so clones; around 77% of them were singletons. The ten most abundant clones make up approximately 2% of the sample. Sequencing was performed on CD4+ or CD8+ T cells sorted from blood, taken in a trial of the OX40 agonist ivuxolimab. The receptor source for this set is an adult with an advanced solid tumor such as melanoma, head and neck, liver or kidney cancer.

As DNA, the CDR3 is TGTGCCAGCTCACCACCTGGGACAGGCAGGGATACGCAGTATTTT. It is translated as CASSPPGTGRDTQYF. The V gene is TRBV18, the J gene TRBJ2-3, with 8 bases aligning to TRBD1. This CDR3 is 15 amino acids long. V gave up 0 bases and J gave up 6 bases; unmatched junction bases: 5. Germline V gene data show CDR1 as KGHSH and CDR2 as LQKENI.

The DNA for the CDR3 is TGTGCCAGCAGCCTCCGACTAGCGGGAGGGACGAACACCGGGGAGCTGTTTTTT. Its protein is CASSLRLAGGTNTGELFF. The genes are TRBV7-3 and TRBJ2-2; TRBD2 matches 14 bases. The V gene's germline CDR1 is SGHTA and CDR2 FQGTGA. This CDR3 is built from 18 residues. Trimming took 5 bases from V and 0 from J; bases not matched to a gene: 5. The variable domain in full, completed from reference TRBV7-3 and TRBJ2-2, reads GAGVSQTPSNKVTEKGKYVELRCDPISGHTALYWYRQSLGQGPEFLIYFQGTGAADDSGLPNDRFFAVRPEGSVSTLKIQRTERGDSAVYLCASSLRLAGGTNTGELFFGEGSRLTVL.

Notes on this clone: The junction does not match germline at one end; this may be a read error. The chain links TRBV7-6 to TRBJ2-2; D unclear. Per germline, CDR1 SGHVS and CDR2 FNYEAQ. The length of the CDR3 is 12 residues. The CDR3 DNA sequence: TGTGCCAGCAGCTTTGGTACCGAGGAGCTGTTTTTT. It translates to CASSFGTEELFF.

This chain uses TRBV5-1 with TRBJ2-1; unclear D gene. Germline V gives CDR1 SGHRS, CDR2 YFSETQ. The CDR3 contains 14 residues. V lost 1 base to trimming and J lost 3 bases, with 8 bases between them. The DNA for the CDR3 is TGCGCCAGCAGCTTGTTTTTCGGCTACAATGAGCAGTTCTTC. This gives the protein CASSLFFGYNEQFF. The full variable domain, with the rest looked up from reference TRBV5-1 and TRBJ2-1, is KAGVTQTPRYLIKTRGQQVTLSCSPISGHRSVSWYQQTPGQGLQFLFEYFSETQRNKGNFPGRFSGRQFSNSRSEMNVSTLELGDSALYLCASSLFFGYNEQFFGPGTRLTVL.

The CDR3 loop is CASSTGLAGNTIYF. CDR3 nucleotide sequence: TGTGCCAGTAGCACAGGGTTGGCTGGAAACACCATATATTTT. The V call is TRBV19, the J call TRBJ1-3; TRBD1 is a possible D gene (6 bases). This CDR3 region has 14 residues. V lost 6 bases and J 2 bases, leaving 11 bases between the germline ends. The germline V gene encodes CDR1 LNHDA and CDR2 SQIVND (reference sequence).

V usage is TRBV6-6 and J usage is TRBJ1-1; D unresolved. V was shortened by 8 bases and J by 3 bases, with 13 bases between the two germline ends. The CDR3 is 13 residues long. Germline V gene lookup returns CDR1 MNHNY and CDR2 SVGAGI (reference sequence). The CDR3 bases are TGTGCCAGCTTCTGGGGTGTCGACACTGAAGCTTTCTTT. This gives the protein CASFWGVDTEAFF.

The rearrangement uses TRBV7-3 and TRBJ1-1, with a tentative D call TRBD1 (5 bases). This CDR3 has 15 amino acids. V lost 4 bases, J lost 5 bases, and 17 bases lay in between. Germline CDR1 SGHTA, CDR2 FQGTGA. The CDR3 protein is CASSSRSGGPTEAFF. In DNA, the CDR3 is TGTGCCAGCAGCTCACGGTCCGGGGGTCCGACTGAAGCTTTCTTT.

In DNA form, the CDR3 reads TGTGCCAGCAGTAACAGGAATGGGCCTTCCTATGGCTACACCTTC. This translates into CASSNRNGPSYGYTF. The chain joins TRBV6-6 to TRBJ1-2; a weak D match, TRBD1 (5 bases). The CDR3 covers 15 residues. V was pared by 5 bases and J by 4 bases, with 17 bases between. The V gene's germline CDR1 is MNHNY and CDR2 SVGAGI (reference sequence).

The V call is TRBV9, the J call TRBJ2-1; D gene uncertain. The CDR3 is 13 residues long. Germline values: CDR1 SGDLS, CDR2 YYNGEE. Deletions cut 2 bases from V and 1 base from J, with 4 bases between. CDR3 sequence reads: CASSVFSYNEQFF. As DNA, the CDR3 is TGTGCCAGCAGCGTTTTTTCCTACAATGAGCAGTTCTTC.

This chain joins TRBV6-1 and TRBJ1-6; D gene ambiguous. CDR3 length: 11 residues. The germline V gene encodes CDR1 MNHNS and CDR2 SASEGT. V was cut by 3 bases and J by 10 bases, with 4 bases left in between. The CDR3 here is CASSEVSPLHF. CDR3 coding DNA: TGTGCCAGCAGTGAGGTCTCACCCCTCCACTTT.

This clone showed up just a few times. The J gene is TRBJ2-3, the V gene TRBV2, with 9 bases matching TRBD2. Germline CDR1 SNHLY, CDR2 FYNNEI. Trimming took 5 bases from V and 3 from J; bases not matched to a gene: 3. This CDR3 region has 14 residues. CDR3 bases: TGTGCCAGCAGTTCTAGCGGGATGACAGATACGCAGTATTTT. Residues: CASSSSGMTDTQYF.

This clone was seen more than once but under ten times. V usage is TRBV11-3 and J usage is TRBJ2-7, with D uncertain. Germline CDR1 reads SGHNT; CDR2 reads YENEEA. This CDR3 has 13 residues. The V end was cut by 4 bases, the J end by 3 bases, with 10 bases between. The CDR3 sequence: CASSSPRNYEQYF. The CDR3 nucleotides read TGTGCCAGCAGCTCCCCGCGGAACTACGAGCAGTACTTC.

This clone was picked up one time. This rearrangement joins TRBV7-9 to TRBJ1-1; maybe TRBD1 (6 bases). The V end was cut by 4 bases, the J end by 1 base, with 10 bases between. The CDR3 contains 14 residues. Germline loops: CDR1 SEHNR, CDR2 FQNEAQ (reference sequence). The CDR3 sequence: CASSWWTANTEAFF. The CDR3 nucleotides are TGTGCCAGCAGCTGGTGGACAGCGAACACTGAAGCTTTCTTT.

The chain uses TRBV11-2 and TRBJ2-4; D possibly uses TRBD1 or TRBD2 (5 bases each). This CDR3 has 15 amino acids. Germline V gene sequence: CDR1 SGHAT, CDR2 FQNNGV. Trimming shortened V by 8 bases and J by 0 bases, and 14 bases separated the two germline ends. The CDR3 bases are TGTGCCAGCGGCAAAGGGACCCTAGCCAAAAACATTCAGTACTTC. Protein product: CASGKGTLAKNIQYF.

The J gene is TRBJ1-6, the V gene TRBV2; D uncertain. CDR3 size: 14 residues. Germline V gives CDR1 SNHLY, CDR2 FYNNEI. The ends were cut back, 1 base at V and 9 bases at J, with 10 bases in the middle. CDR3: CASSEGRGSSPLHF. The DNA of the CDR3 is TGTGCCAGCAGTGAAGGGCGGGGATCTTCACCCCTCCACTTT.

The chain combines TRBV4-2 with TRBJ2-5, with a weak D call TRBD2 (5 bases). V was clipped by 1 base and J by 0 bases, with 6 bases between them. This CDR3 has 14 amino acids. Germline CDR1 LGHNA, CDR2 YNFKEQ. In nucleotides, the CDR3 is TGTGCCAGCAGCCAAGTCGGGAACCAAGAGACCCAGTACTTC. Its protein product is CASSQVGNQETQYF.